What follows are 23 T cell receptor beta chains derived from one specimen sequenced in a study of T-cell reconstitution after alpha-beta-depleted transplantation in children. The TCRbeta library was prepared with unique molecular identifiers. TCRdb re-called the PCR reads through MiXCR, storing one row per CDR3 protein. The sample yields about 980,000 distinct CDR3 sequences, about 30% seen once. Sequencing was performed on PBMCs, mostly from graft donor cells, taken 360 days after TCRalphabeta/CD19-depleted stem cell transplant. These receptors came from a boy under two years old who had a stem cell transplant for SCID, so the T cells may come from the graft donor.

The V call is TRBV12-3 or TRBV12-4, the J call TRBJ1-1; D is unclear. The CDR3 has 14 amino acids. Trimming shortened V by 5 bases and J by 8 bases, and 18 bases separated the two germline ends. The CDR3 is CASSRPGPRGEAFF. The CDR3 DNA reads as TGTGCCAGCAGTCGACCGGGCCCCCGAGGAGAAGCTTTCTTT.

The gene calls are TRBV6-1 and TRBJ1-5; 7 bases map to TRBD1. Germline loops: CDR1 MNHNS, CDR2 SASEGT. The CDR3 consists of 14 residues. J was trimmed by 5 bases and V by 2 bases; bases with no gene match: 3. As DNA, the CDR3 is TGTGCCAGCAGTGAATTAACAGGGGATCAGCCCCAGCATTTT. Its translation is CASSELTGDQPQHF.

The sample holds a few counts of this clonotype. V usage is TRBV24-1 and J usage is TRBJ2-5; 10 bases fit TRBD2. Trimming removed 3 bases from V and 4 bases from J; junction bases left unmatched: 4. The CDR3 extends over 15 amino acids. The germline gives CDR1 KGHDR, CDR2 SFDVKD. The CDR3 reads CATSDPSSGRETQYF. CDR3 nucleotide sequence: TGTGCCACCAGTGATCCCTCTAGCGGGAGAGAGACCCAGTACTTC.

The table lists this clonotype with a few counts. The chain has TRBV20-1 and TRBJ1-2; D remains unclear. Trimming removed 6 bases at V and 4 bases at J, with 18 bases between. The CDR3 contains 14 residues. Germline V lookup: CDR1 DFQATT, CDR2 SNEGSKA (reference sequence). The CDR3 protein is CSARRPGVAYGYTF. The DNA for the CDR3 is TGCAGTGCGAGACGACCTGGGGTGGCCTATGGCTACACCTTC.

This clonotype has more than one count but fewer than ten. The V gene is TRBV5-1, the J gene TRBJ2-1; 8 bases map to TRBD2. The CDR3 spans 16 residues. The germline CDR1 and CDR2 sequences are SGHRS and YFSETQ. V lost 3 bases, J lost 8 bases, and 13 bases stayed unmatched. The CDR3 loop is CASSSSGWAGGDEQFF. In DNA, the CDR3 is TGCGCCAGCAGCTCTAGCGGGTGGGCCGGTGGGGATGAGCAGTTCTTC. Using reference TRBV5-1 and TRBJ2-1 for the parts outside the CDR3, the full variable domain is KAGVTQTPRYLIKTRGQQVTLSCSPISGHRSVSWYQQTPGQGLQFLFEYFSETQRNKGNFPGRFSGRQFSNSRSEMNVSTLELGDSALYLCASSSSGWAGGDEQFFGPGTRLTVL.

This clonotype was counted between two and nine times. The V gene is TRBV4-3, the J gene TRBJ2-5; 8 positions agree with TRBD1. The CDR3 contains 16 residues. Trimming cost V 2 bases and J 2 bases; bases outside gene matches: 7. The germline V gene encodes CDR1 LGHNA and CDR2 YSLEER. The CDR3 sequence is CASSQTTGVWQETQYF. CDR3 DNA sequence: TGCGCCAGCAGCCAAACGACAGGGGTGTGGCAAGAGACCCAGTACTTC.

There are a few counts of this clonotype. V and J are TRBV11-2 and TRBJ1-3; D might be TRBD1 (5 bases). CDR3 length: 12 residues. Germline CDR1 and CDR2: SGHAT and FQNNGV. V lost 5 bases, J lost 9 bases, and 11 bases lay in between. The CDR3 DNA sequence: TGTGCCAGCAGCGCCTCGGGGCGCACCATATATTTT. Its protein product is CASSASGRTIYF. Combining the CDR3 with reference TRBV11-2 and TRBJ1-3 gives the whole variable domain EAGVAQSPRYKIIEKRQSVAFWCNPISGHATLYWYQQILGQGPKLLIQFQNNGVVDDSQLPKDRFSAERLKGVDSTLKIQPAKLEDSAVYLCASSASGRTIYFGEGSWLTVV.

In this sample, this clonotype turned up a few times. The chain has TRBV20-1 and TRBJ2-7, with TRBD1 identical over 7 bases. The V and J ends lost 0 bases and 5 bases, in that order; junction bases with no gene match: 7. Germline values: CDR1 DFQATT, CDR2 SNEGSKA (reference sequence). The CDR3 runs to 14 residues. CDR3: CSARDRATGNEQYF. In DNA form, the CDR3 reads TGCAGTGCTAGAGACCGGGCGACAGGGAACGAGCAGTACTTC.

This clonotype was counted at least ten times. This chain links TRBV20-1 with TRBJ2-2; 7 nucleotides agree with TRBD1. The CDR3 runs to 15 residues. The trim removed 1 base at V and 4 bases at J, leaving 6 bases unmatched. Germline CDR1 DFQATT, CDR2 SNEGSKA (reference sequence). The CDR3 region is CSARVWDRPTGELFF. The CDR3 DNA sequence: TGCAGTGCTAGAGTTTGGGACAGACCCACCGGGGAGCTGTTTTTT.

This clonotype was seen repeatedly, ten times or more. V and J are TRBV28 and TRBJ1-2; no clear D gene. Looked up from germline, CDR1 is MDHEN and CDR2 is SYDVKM. Trimming cost V 3 bases and J 2 bases, with 10 bases left between them. This CDR3 is built from 14 residues. This CDR3 is CASSFSGSNYGYTF. The CDR3 DNA is TGTGCCAGCAGTTTTTCGGGGTCCAACTATGGCTACACCTTC.

The rearrangement uses TRBV12-3 or TRBV12-4 and TRBJ1-2; D perhaps matches TRBD1 (6 bases). The CDR3 runs to 14 residues. The V gene lost 5 bases and the J gene lost 1 base, with 11 bases spanning the gap. Written as DNA, the CDR3 is TGTGCCAGCAGTCTCCGGACAGTTAACTATGGCTACACCTTC. This codes for CASSLRTVNYGYTF.

V usage is TRBV6-1 and J usage is TRBJ2-1, with 7 bases matching TRBD1. The germline V gene has CDR1 MNHNS and CDR2 SASEGT. The CDR3 length is 14 residues. Trimming removed 5 bases from V and 6 bases from J; junction bases left unmatched: 7. This CDR3 reads CASSRPQGRNEQFF. The CDR3 DNA reads as TGTGCCAGCAGTCGGCCACAGGGGCGCAATGAGCAGTTCTTC.

This clonotype was picked up a small number of times. The chain recombines TRBV15 with TRBJ2-3; 8 bases are shared with TRBD2. V was pared by 5 bases and J by 3 bases, with 10 bases of the junction left unmatched. Germline loops: CDR1 LNHNV, CDR2 YYDKDF (reference sequence). There are 16 residues in the CDR3. The CDR3 nucleotides read TGTGCCACCAGCTGGAAACCGGGACTAGGAACAGATACGCAGTATTTT. The encoded protein is CATSWKPGLGTDTQYF.

This clonotype was observed many times. This chain joins TRBV29-1 and TRBJ2-1, with D perhaps being TRBD1 or TRBD2 (6 bases each). The CDR3 covers 14 residues. The V end was cut by 7 bases, the J end by 5 bases, with 18 bases between. Germline CDR1 and CDR2: SQVTM and ANQGSEA. Written as DNA, the CDR3 is TGCAGCGGTCGGGGGACACGACACCACAATGAGCAGTTCTTC. Translated, it gives CSGRGTRHHNEQFF.

The chain employs TRBV27 and TRBJ2-1, with TRBD1 matching 9 bases. CDR3 length equals 15 residues. The J segment lost 6 bases and the V segment lost 6 bases, leaving 9 bases of the junction unmatched. Germline CDR1 reads MNHEY; CDR2 reads SMNVEV (reference sequence). Here the CDR3 reads CASRRTGGASNEQFF. The CDR3 DNA follows: TGTGCCAGCAGGCGCACAGGGGGCGCGAGCAATGAGCAGTTCTTC.

In its sample, this clonotype was seen a few times. CDR3 sequence (DNA): TGCAGTGCTCGAAATCGGGGGGAGCAGTACTTC. Its protein is CSARNRGEQYF. The rearrangement uses TRBV20-1 and TRBJ2-7; D possibly corresponds to TRBD2 (6 bases). Trimming removed 5 bases at V and 7 bases at J, with 12 bases between. The CDR3 totals 11 residues. Germline CDR1 and CDR2: DFQATT and SNEGSKA (reference sequence).

The chain employs TRBV7-6 and TRBJ2-1; TRBD2 matches at 11 bases. Trimming removed 3 bases from V and 10 bases from J; junction bases left unmatched: 14. Germline CDR1 SGHVS, CDR2 FNYEAQ. This CDR3 region has 17 residues. CDR3 DNA sequence: TGTGCCAGCAGCTTCCCACGGGATAGCGGGGGGGCTCAGGAGCAGTTCTTC. Translating gives CASSFPRDSGGAQEQFF.

This clonotype was picked up a small number of times. The CDR3 loop is CASSLAGGIIDEQFF. The CDR3 coding sequence is TGTGCCAGCAGCCTAGCGGGGGGAATCATAGATGAGCAGTTCTTC. J is TRBJ2-1 and V is TRBV12-3 or TRBV12-4, with 11 bases matching TRBD2. The CDR3 totals 15 residues. With 6 bases clipped from V and 8 bases from J, the junction kept 9 bases outside the gene matches.

The genes are TRBV7-3 and TRBJ2-1; TRBD2 matches at 8 bases. The V segment lost 4 bases and the J segment 8 bases; nucleotides outside the gene matches: 13. This CDR3 is 16 amino acids long. Germline CDR1 SGHTA, CDR2 FQGTGA. This CDR3 is CASSSSRGVGDDEQFF. The CDR3 DNA sequence: TGTGCCAGCAGCTCGTCGCGGGGGGTCGGGGACGATGAGCAGTTCTTC.

The chain combines TRBV5-5 with TRBJ2-1; D unclear. Germline V lookup: CDR1 SGHKS, CDR2 YYEKEE (reference sequence). The V end lost 2 bases, the J end lost 0 bases, and 9 bases lay between the germline ends. The CDR3 runs to 15 residues. The CDR3 loop reads CASSFHEFSYNEQFF. The CDR3 region has the DNA TGTGCCAGCAGCTTTCATGAGTTCTCCTACAATGAGCAGTTCTTC.

This clonotype was observed a handful of times. V usage is TRBV15 and J usage is TRBJ2-7; D is unclear. The CDR3 runs to 14 residues. In germline, CDR1 is LNHNV, CDR2 YYDKDF (reference sequence). V was pared by 4 bases and J by 2 bases, with 12 bases between. The CDR3, as DNA: TGTGCCACCAGCACCAGCCCCGACACCTACGAGCAGTACTTC. This codes for CATSTSPDTYEQYF.

This sequence joins TRBV12-3 or TRBV12-4 and TRBJ2-1; 9 bases agree with TRBD2. The junction had 8 bases not matched to a gene; V was cut back by 7 bases and J by 4 bases. The CDR3 length is 15 residues. This CDR3 reads CASTSWTSDYNEQFF. CDR3 coding DNA: TGTGCCAGCACATCTTGGACTAGCGATTACAATGAGCAGTTCTTC.

This rearrangement joins TRBV7-2 to TRBJ1-2, with 7 bases identical to TRBD1. Trimming at V came to 3 bases and at J to 2 bases, leaving 9 bases not matched to a gene. Looked up from germline, CDR1 is SGHTA and CDR2 is FQGNSA. The CDR3 covers 16 residues. Written as DNA, the CDR3 is TGTGCCAGCAGCTTTAGGTTAGGGGGCGGAAACTATGGCTACACCTTC. Residues: CASSFRLGGGNYGYTF. Full variable domain (rest looked up from reference TRBV7-2 and TRBJ1-2): GAGVSQSPSNKVTEKGKDVELRCDPISGHTALYWYRQSLGQGLEFLIYFQGNSAPDKSGLPSDRFSAERTGGSVSTLTIQRTQQEDSAVYLCASSFRLGGGNYGYTFGSGTRLTVV.